A single T cell receptor beta chain is shown here with its context. The antigen remains unidentified. It was across several immunoSEQ plates that each subset's genomic DNA was evenly split. Clones were sequenced by immunoSEQ multiplex PCR, and TCRdb holds only the in-frame ones, with some missing. The data show about 2.3 million clones, just under 95% seen once. The sample originates from a study of shared clonotypes between healthy human individuals. Whole-study context: Three plates were used per donor for CD4 naive, three for CD4 memory, two for CD8 naive and one for CD8 memory.

Study-level findings and limits: The study found 4.5% to 5% of naive CD4 clonotypes shared across several donors. Clonotypes shared by all four sorted-subset donors had higher generation probabilities than non-shared clonotypes.

Looked up from germline, CDR1 is MDHEN and CDR2 is SYDVKM. The germline V and J ends were trimmed by 1 base and 7 bases, with 9 bases remaining between them. CDR3 size: 13 residues. This TCR derives from a man aged 18 to 30 in good health. Some clones in this sample may be carry-over from other donors' samples. This sequence joins TRBV28 and TRBJ2-3, with TRBD2 as a possible D gene (5 bases). Specimen: naive CD4+ T cells from PBMCs. Subset: CD45RA+ positively selected. The CDR3 DNA reads TGTGCCAGCAGTTTATACGGGGAACATACGCAGTATTTT. This codes for CASSLYGEHTQYF.